A selection of T cell receptor beta chains follows, all from one sample in a study of cytomegalovirus exposure and HLA in healthy donors. Generated by immunoSEQ multiplex PCR, the TCRdb table keeps only in-frame clones and is missing some. The sample records about 150,000 clones, 60% to 85% being singletons. The sample taken for sequencing was PBMCs. The receptor set was obtained from a man aged 50-60 years in good health and CMV-seropositive. Both conserved end residues are part of each CDR3. Each record gives: clone size, J gene, D gene, V gene, CDR3 DNA, CDR3 protein. The D gene is left open where the match is weak. Size is omitted from some rows. Given values are once, few, many or a class for expanded clones.

abundance: once
j_gene: TRBJ2-1
d_gene: TRBD2
v_gene: TRBV5-1
CDR3nt: TGCGCCAGCTCAAGCGGGAGGACTTATGATGAGCAGTTCTTC
CDR3aa: CASSSGRTYDEQFF

abundance: -
j_gene: TRBJ2-3
d_gene: TRBD2
v_gene: TRBV4-2
CDR3nt: TGTGCCAGCAGCCAAGATCACAAACTAGCGGGATACACAGATACGCAGTATTTT
CDR3aa: CASSQDHKLAGYTDTQYF

abundance: once
j_gene: TRBJ2-3
d_gene: TRBD2
v_gene: TRBV4-1
CDR3nt: TGCGCCAGCAGCCAAGAACGACTAGCGGAGATCACAGATACGCAGTATTTT
CDR3aa: CASSQERLAEITDTQYF

abundance: -
j_gene: TRBJ1-5
d_gene: TRBD1
v_gene: TRBV6-5
CDR3nt: TGTGCCAGCAGTCGACAGGGTGTGGGCAATCAGCCCCAGCATTTT
CDR3aa: CASSRQGVGNQPQHF

abundance: few
j_gene: TRBJ2-3
d_gene: TRBD2
v_gene: TRBV27
CDR3nt: TGTGCCAGCCGGCCACTAGCGGGAGATATGGCAGATACGCAGTATTTT
CDR3aa: CASRPLAGDMADTQYF

abundance: -
j_gene: TRBJ1-1
d_gene: -
v_gene: TRBV5-1
CDR3nt: TGCGCCAGCAGCGCAGAAGAGGACAGTCCTGAAGCTTTCTTT
CDR3aa: CASSAEEDSPEAFF

abundance: -
j_gene: TRBJ2-5
d_gene: TRBD1
v_gene: TRBV7-9
CDR3nt: TGTTCCAGCAGCTTATTTCCCAGGGGGCCACAAGAGACCCAGTACTTC
CDR3aa: CSSSLFPRGPQETQYF

abundance: -
j_gene: TRBJ2-1
d_gene: TRBD1
v_gene: TRBV5-1
CDR3nt: TGCGCCAGCCGACCCGACAGGGGGACCTACAATGAGCAGTTCTTC
CDR3aa: CASRPDRGTYNEQFF

abundance: -
j_gene: TRBJ2-7
d_gene: TRBD2
v_gene: TRBV5-4
CDR3nt: TGTGCCAGCAGCTTGGGATCGTGGGCGGGAGGCTCCGAGCAGTACTTC
CDR3aa: CASSLGSWAGGSEQYF

abundance: once
j_gene: TRBJ2-7
d_gene: TRBD1
v_gene: TRBV18
CDR3nt: TGTGCCAGCTCATCTGGACAGGGAAACGAGCAGTACTTC
CDR3aa: CASSSGQGNEQYF

abundance: once
j_gene: TRBJ2-7
d_gene: -
v_gene: TRBV5-1
CDR3nt: TGCGCCAGCAGCTTGGGGAGGACGGCGACTTACGAGCAGTACTTC
CDR3aa: CASSLGRTATYEQYF

abundance: once
j_gene: TRBJ2-1
d_gene: -
v_gene: TRBV6-1
CDR3nt: TGTGCCAGCAGTGGGCAGGGGCAGGGCTACAATGAGCAGTTCTTC
CDR3aa: CASSGQGQGYNEQFF

abundance: few
j_gene: TRBJ1-1
d_gene: -
v_gene: TRBV5-1
CDR3nt: TGCGCCAGCAGCTCAAACCCCAGGGAAAGAGCTTTCTTT
CDR3aa: CASSSNPRERAFF

abundance: -
j_gene: TRBJ2-7
d_gene: TRBD1
v_gene: TRBV2
CDR3nt: TGTGCCAGCCACAGGGGATTTTCCTACGAGCAGTACTTC
CDR3aa: CASHRGFSYEQYF

abundance: -
j_gene: TRBJ2-1
d_gene: -
v_gene: TRBV5-1
CDR3nt: TGCGCCAGCAGCTTGTTCGGTCCCTACAATGAGCAGTTCTTC
CDR3aa: CASSLFGPYNEQFF

abundance: -
j_gene: TRBJ1-6
d_gene: -
v_gene: TRBV29-1
CDR3nt: TGCAGCAGTATACCCTTCGGCTCCTATAATTCACCCCTCCACTTT
CDR3aa: CSSIPFGSYNSPLHF